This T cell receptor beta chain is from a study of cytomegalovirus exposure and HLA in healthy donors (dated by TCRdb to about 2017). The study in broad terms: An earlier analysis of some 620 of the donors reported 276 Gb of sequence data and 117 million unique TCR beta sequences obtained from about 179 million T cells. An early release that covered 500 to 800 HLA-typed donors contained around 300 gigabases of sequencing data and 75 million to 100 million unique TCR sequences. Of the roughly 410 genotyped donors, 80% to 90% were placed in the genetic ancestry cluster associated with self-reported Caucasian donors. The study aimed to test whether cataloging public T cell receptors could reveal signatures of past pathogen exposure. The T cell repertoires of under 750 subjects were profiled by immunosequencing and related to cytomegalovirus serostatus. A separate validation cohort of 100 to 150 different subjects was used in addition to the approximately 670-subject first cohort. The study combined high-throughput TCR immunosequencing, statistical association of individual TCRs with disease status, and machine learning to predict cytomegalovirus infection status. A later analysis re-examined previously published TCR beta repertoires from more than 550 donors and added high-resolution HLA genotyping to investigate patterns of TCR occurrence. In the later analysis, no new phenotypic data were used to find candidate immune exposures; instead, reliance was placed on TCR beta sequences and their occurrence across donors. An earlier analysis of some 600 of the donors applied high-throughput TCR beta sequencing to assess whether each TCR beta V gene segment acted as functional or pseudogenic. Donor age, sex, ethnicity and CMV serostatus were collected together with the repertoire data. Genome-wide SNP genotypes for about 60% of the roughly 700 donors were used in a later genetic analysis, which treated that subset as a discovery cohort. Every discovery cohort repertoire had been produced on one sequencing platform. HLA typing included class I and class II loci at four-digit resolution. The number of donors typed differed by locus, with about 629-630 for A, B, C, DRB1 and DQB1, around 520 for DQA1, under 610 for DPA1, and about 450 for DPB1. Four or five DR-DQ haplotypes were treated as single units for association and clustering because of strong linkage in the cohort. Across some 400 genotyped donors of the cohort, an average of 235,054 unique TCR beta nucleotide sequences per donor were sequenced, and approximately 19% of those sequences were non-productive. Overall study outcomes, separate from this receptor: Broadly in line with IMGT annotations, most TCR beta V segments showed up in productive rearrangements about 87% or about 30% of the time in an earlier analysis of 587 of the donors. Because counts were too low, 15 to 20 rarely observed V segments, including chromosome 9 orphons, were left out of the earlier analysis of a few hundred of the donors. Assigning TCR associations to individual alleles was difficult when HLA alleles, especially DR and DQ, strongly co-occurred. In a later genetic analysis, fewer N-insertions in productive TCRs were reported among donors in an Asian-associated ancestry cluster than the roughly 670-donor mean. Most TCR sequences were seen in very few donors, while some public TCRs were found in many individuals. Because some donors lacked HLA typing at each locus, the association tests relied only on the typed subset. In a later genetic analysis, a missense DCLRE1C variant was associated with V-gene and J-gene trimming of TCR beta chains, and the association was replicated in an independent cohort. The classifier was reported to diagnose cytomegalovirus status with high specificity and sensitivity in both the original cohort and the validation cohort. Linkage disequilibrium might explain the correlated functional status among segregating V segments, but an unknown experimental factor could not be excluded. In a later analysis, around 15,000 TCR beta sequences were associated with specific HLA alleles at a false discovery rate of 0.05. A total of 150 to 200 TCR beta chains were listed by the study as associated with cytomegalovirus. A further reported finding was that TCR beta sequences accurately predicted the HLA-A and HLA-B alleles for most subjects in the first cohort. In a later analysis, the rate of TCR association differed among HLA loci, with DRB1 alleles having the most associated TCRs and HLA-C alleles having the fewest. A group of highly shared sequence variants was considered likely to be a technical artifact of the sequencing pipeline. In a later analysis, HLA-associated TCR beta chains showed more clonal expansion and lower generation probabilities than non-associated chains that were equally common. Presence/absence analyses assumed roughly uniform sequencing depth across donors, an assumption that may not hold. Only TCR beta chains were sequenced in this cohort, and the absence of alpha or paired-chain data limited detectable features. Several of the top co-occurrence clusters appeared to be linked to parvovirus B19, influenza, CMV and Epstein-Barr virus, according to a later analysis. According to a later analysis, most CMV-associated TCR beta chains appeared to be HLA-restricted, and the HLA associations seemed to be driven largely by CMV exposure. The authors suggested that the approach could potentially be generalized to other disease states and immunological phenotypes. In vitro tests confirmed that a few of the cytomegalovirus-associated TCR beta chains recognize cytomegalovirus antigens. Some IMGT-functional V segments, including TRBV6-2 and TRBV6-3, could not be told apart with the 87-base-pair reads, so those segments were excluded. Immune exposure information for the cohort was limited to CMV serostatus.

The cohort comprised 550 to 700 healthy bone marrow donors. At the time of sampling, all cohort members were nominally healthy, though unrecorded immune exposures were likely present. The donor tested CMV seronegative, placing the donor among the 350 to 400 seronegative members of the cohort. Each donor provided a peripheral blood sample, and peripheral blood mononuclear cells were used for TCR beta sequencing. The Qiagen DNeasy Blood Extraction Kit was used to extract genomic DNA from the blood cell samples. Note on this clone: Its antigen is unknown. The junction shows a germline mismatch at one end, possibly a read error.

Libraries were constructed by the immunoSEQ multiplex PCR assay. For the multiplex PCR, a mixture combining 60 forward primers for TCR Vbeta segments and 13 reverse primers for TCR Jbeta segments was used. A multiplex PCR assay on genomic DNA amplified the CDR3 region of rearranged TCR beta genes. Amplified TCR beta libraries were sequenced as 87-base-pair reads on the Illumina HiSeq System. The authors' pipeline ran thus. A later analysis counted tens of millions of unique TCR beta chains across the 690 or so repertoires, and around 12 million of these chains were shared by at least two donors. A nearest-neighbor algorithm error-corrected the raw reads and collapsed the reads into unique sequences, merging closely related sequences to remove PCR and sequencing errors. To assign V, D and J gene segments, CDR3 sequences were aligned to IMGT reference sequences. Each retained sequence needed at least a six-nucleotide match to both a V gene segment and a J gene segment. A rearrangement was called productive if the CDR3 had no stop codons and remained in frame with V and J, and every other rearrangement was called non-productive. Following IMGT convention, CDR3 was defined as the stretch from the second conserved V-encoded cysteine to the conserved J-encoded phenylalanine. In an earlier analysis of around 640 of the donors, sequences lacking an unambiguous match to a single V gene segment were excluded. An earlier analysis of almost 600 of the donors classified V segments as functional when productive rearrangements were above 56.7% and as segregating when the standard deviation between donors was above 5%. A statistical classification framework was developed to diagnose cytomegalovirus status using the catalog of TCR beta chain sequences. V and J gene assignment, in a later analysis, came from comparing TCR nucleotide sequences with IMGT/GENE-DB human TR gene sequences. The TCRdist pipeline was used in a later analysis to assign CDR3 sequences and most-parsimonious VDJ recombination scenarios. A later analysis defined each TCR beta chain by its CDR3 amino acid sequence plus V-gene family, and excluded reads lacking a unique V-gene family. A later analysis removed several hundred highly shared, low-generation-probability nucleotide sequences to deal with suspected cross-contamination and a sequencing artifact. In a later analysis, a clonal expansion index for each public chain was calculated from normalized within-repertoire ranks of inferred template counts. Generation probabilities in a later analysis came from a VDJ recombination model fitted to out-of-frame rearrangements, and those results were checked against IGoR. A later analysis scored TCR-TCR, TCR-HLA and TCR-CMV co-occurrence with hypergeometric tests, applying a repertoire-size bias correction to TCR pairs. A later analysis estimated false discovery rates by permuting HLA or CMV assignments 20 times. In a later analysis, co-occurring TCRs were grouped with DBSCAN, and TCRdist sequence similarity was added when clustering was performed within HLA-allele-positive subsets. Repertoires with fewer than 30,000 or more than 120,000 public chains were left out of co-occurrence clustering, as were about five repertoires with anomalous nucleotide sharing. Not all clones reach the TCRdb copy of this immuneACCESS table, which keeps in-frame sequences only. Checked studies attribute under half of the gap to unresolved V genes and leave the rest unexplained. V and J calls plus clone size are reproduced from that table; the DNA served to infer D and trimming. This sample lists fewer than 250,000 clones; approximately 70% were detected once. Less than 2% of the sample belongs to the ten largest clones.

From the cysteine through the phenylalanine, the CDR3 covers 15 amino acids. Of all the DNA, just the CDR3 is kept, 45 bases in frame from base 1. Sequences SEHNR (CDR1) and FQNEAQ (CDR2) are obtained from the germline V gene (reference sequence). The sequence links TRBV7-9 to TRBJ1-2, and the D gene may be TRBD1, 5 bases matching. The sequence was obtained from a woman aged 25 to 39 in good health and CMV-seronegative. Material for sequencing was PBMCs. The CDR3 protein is CSSSVFGGTNYGYTF. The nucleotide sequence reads TGTTCCAGCAGCGTATTCGGGGGAACTAACTATGGCTACACCTTC.